This T cell receptor beta chain was sequenced in a study of T cells in Graves' hyperthyroidism and ophthalmopathy. The study, taken as a whole, reports: Ophthalmopathy could be told apart from stable hyperthyroidism with a 13 V-J model. Researchers found most expanded thyroid clonotypes above 0.001 in blood as well. For ophthalmopathy, model prediction preceded onset by a median roughly 6.3 months.

The trim removed 5 bases at V and 10 bases at J, leaving 13 bases unmatched. The CDR3 is 14 amino acids. From germline, CDR1 is DFQATT and CDR2 SNEGSKA (reference sequence). The investigators amplified TCR beta CDR3 regions from RNA transcripts. The study used the HTBI primer set for a first-round RT-PCR of the TCR CDR3. TCRdb recomputed calls from the multiplex PCR reads with MiXCR, one row per CDR3 protein. The repertoire includes about 610,000 distinct CDR3 sequences, roughly 15% of them detected once, and roughly 3% sits in the top ten. Patients with uncontrolled infections, other autoimmune diseases, pregnancy or lactation were excluded. Points on this clonotype: What it recognizes is unknown.

The source material was blood. The chain joins TRBV20-1 to TRBJ2-1; 8 nucleotides match TRBD2. The receptor comes from a middle-aged woman with Graves' ophthalmopathy. The CDR3 DNA follows: TGCAGTGCTTTACCCACAGCGGGAGACTACGAGCAGTTCTTC. Protein: CSALPTAGDYEQFF.